This note documents a single T cell receptor (beta chain) sequence. Its target is unknown. The sample belongs to a study of T cell responses to AZD1222 COVID-19 vaccine. Study results and limitations: Donors skewed white British and female; clonal diversity was possibly underestimated. At study baseline, merely a handful of AZD1222 recipients were seropositive.

Generated by immunoSEQ multiplex PCR, the TCRdb table keeps only in-frame clones and is missing some. Among 100,000 to 120,000 clones, roughly 92% were seen once, and the ten largest hold almost 2.5%. Germline-derived CDR1 and CDR2 are LGHNT and FRNRAP. The CDR3 is 14 amino acids. Trimming cost V 6 bases and J 6 bases, with 14 bases left between them. Here the sequenced sample was peripheral blood, taken 28 days after the second AZD1222 dose. V gene TRBV12-5 combines with J gene TRBJ2-2; D may be TRBD2 (6 bases). This TCR came from an adult who received the AZD1222 COVID-19 vaccine. This chain's CDR3 is CASGPGWEAGELFF. CDR3 nucleotides: TGTGCTAGTGGCCCCGGTTGGGAGGCCGGGGAGCTGTTTTTT. Drawing the rest from reference TRBV12-5 and TRBJ2-2, the complete variable domain is DARVTQTPRHKVTEMGQEVTMRCQPILGHNTVFWYRQTMMQGLELLAYFRNRAPLDDSGMPKDRFSAEMPDATLATLKIQPSEPRDSAVYFCASGPGWEAGELFFGEGSRLTVL.